This passage covers 20 T cell receptor beta chains from one sample sequenced in a study of T cell responses to AZD1222 COVID-19 vaccine. Some clones are missing from TCRdb's copy, which holds only in-frame ones; the method was immunoSEQ multiplex PCR. The data hold approximately 120,000 clones, with around nine tenths observed a single time. Specimen: peripheral blood, collected on day 0 of AZD1222 vaccination. Receptors were obtained from an adult in good health.

The chain is built from TRBV18 and TRBJ1-2, with unresolved D. The CDR3 contains 12 residues. Germline-derived CDR1 and CDR2 are KGHSH and LQKENI. V lost 3 bases and J 8 bases, leaving 10 bases between the germline ends. The chain's CDR3 is CASSPVGGGYTF. The CDR3 nucleotides read TGTGCCAGCTCACCTGTGGGAGGCGGCTACACCTTC.

This clone has just one count. The CDR3 region is CASSGDRFILEADGYTF. The CDR3 nucleotides read TGTGCCAGCAGCGGAGACAGGTTTATACTGGAGGCGGATGGCTACACCTTC. The chain combines TRBV9 with TRBJ1-2; a possible D gene is TRBD1 (6 bases). The CDR3 contains 17 residues. Trimming removed 3 bases at V and 6 bases at J, with 24 bases between. The germline V gene encodes CDR1 SGDLS and CDR2 YYNGEE.

This clone has only one observation. This rearrangement joins TRBV15 to TRBJ1-2, with a weak D call TRBD1 (5 bases). The CDR3 is 15 amino acids. The V end was cut by 0 bases, the J end by 4 bases, with 12 bases between. The V gene's germline CDR1 is LNHNV and CDR2 YYDKDF (reference sequence). The CDR3 DNA reads as TGTGCCACCAGCAGAGATGAGGGGTCTGGCTATGGCTACACCTTC. Protein: CATSRDEGSGYGYTF.

The chain combines TRBV7-9 with TRBJ2-3; tentatively, D is TRBD1 (6 bases). V was pared by 1 base and J by 10 bases, with 12 bases between. Germline-derived CDR1 and CDR2 are SEHNR and FQNEAQ (reference sequence). This CDR3 has 13 amino acids. The CDR3: CASSLGGQGAQYF. DNA of the CDR3: TGTGCCAGCAGCTTAGGGGGGCAGGGTGCGCAGTATTTT. The full variable domain, its missing parts supplied by reference TRBV7-9 and TRBJ2-3, is DTGVSQNPRHKITKRGQNVTFRCDPISEHNRLYWYRQTLGQGPEFLTYFQNEAQLEKSRLLSDRFSAERPKGSFSTLEIQRTEQGDSAMYLCASSLGGQGAQYFGPGTRLTVL.

This chain connects TRBV6-1 to TRBJ2-1; tentatively, D is TRBD2 (7 bases). Germline V gives CDR1 MNHNS, CDR2 SASEGT. There are 17 residues in the CDR3. V lost 1 base and J lost 5, with 18 bases in between. The CDR3 loop reads CASSEGRGPPLNNEQFF. The CDR3 DNA is TGTGCCAGCAGTGAAGGGCGGGGGCCCCCTCTGAACAATGAGCAGTTCTTC.

V and J are TRBV5-1 and TRBJ2-3, with D possibly matching TRBD1 (5 bases). Trimming pared 4 bases from V and 2 bases from J, leaving 11 bases between. This CDR3 region has 14 residues. Looked up from germline, CDR1 is SGHRS and CDR2 is YFSETQ. Here the CDR3 reads CASSETGVTDTQYF. CDR3 DNA sequence: TGCGCCAGCAGCGAAACAGGTGTCACAGATACGCAGTATTTT.

This clone has a single count. The chain has TRBV11-1 and TRBJ2-1, with D uncertain. The V gene's germline CDR1 is SGHAT and CDR2 FQDESV (reference sequence). There are 13 residues in the CDR3. Trimming removed 1 base from V and 5 bases from J, with 6 bases in between. The CDR3 DNA sequence: TGTGCCAGCAGCTTAGACCCCCACAATGAGCAGTTCTTC. Protein: CASSLDPHNEQFF.

This chain's CDR3 is CASSLPRSADTQYF. CDR3 DNA sequence: TGTGCCAGCAGCCTTCCTAGATCTGCAGATACGCAGTATTTT. J is TRBJ2-3 and V is TRBV7-9; D is undetermined. Germline values: CDR1 SEHNR, CDR2 FQNEAQ (reference sequence). Between the trimmed V and J ends, which lost 5 bases and 4 bases, there was a span of 13 bases. CDR3 length: 14 residues. Supplemented by reference TRBV7-9 and TRBJ2-3, the full variable domain reads DTGVSQNPRHKITKRGQNVTFRCDPISEHNRLYWYRQTLGQGPEFLTYFQNEAQLEKSRLLSDRFSAERPKGSFSTLEIQRTEQGDSAMYLCASSLPRSADTQYFGPGTRLTVL.

The rearrangement joins TRBV5-1 to TRBJ2-7; possible D gene TRBD1, 6 bases. This CDR3 is 17 amino acids long. V gave up 0 bases and J gave up 0 bases, with 16 bases separating them. Germline loops: CDR1 SGHRS, CDR2 YFSETQ. The CDR3 here is CASSLVGRGSGSYEQYF. The DNA of the CDR3 is TGCGCCAGCAGCTTGGTGGGCAGGGGAAGTGGCTCCTACGAGCAGTACTTC.

The rearrangement links TRBV7-3 to TRBJ2-2; D gene ambiguous. Germline V CDR1 and CDR2: SGHTA, FQGTGA. The CDR3 totals 14 residues. The ends were cut back, 8 bases at V and 0 bases at J, with 10 bases in the middle. The CDR3 DNA follows: TGTGCCAGCTCCTGGGGTACGAACACCGGGGAGCTGTTTTTT. Encoded protein: CASSWGTNTGELFF.

The chain uses TRBV2 and TRBJ1-2; 8 bases are a match to TRBD1. The CDR3 loop spans 14 amino acids. Germline assignment: CDR1 SNHLY and CDR2 FYNNEI. V shed 10 bases, J shed 5 bases, and the junction held 12 bases outside the gene matches. The CDR3 bases are TGTGCCACCCCGCCGACAGGGGCGAGATATGGCTACACCTTC. Translating it yields CATPPTGARYGYTF.

The chain combines TRBV28 with TRBJ1-4; D ambiguous. The CDR3 consists of 15 residues. V lost 5 bases and J lost 3, with 13 bases in between. Germline CDR1 and CDR2: MDHEN and SYDVKM. The CDR3 loop is CASSLGLSPNEKLFF. CDR3 coding DNA: TGTGCCAGCAGTCTCGGACTGAGCCCTAATGAAAAACTGTTTTTT.

The chain uses TRBV19 and TRBJ1-5, with no clear D. The germline V and J ends were trimmed by 6 bases and 15 bases, with 15 bases remaining between them. The CDR3 has 11 amino acids. Germline assignment: CDR1 LNHDA and CDR2 SQIVND (reference sequence). The CDR3 region is CASRGIGPLHF. CDR3 DNA: TGTGCCAGTAGAGGAATTGGGCCGTTGCATTTT.

The rearrangement joins TRBV7-9 to TRBJ1-2; unclear D gene. The CDR3 sequence is 13 residues long. Germline CDR1 reads SEHNR; CDR2 reads FQNEAQ (reference sequence). The V and J ends lost 8 bases and 1 base respectively, with 11 bases between them. CDR3 coding DNA: TGTGCCAGCTCCGAATCGATTAACTATGGCTACACCTTC. This sequence encodes CASSESINYGYTF.

The chain carries TRBV4-3 and TRBJ1-1, with D perhaps TRBD1 (5 bases). CDR3 length equals 15 residues. Germline V lookup: CDR1 LGHNA, CDR2 YSLEER. V was shortened by 2 bases and J by 4 bases, with 14 bases between the two germline ends. DNA of the CDR3: TGCGCCAGCAGCCAAATAACTTCAGGGTCCACTGAAGCTTTCTTT. It translates to CASSQITSGSTEAFF.

V gene TRBV7-2 combines with J gene TRBJ2-2; D unresolved. Trimming removed 5 bases from V and 4 bases from J, with 8 bases in between. CDR3 length equals 13 residues. The germline V gene has CDR1 SGHTA and CDR2 FQGNSA. CDR3 loop: CASSRGLTGELFF. CDR3 nucleotide sequence: TGTGCCAGCAGCCGCGGTCTCACCGGGGAGCTGTTTTTT.

The chain couples TRBV5-4 to TRBJ1-2; the match to TRBD1 covers 7 bases. The germline V gene encodes CDR1 SGHNT and CDR2 YYREEE (reference sequence). The CDR3 has 14 residues. J gave up 5 bases and V 3 bases, and 7 bases lay outside the gene matches. The CDR3 DNA sequence: TGTGCCAGCAGCTCCGGGACAGCTCCGTATGGCTACACCTTC. It encodes CASSSGTAPYGYTF.

This rearrangement joins TRBV7-9 to TRBJ2-5; D gene uncertain. The CDR3 runs 14 residues. In germline, CDR1 is SEHNR, CDR2 FQNEAQ (reference sequence). V shed 2 bases and J shed 7 bases, with 14 bases lying between them. This chain's CDR3 is CASSLPAAPWTQYF. The CDR3 region has the DNA TGTGCCAGCAGCTTACCCGCGGCTCCTTGGACCCAGTACTTC.

The V and J genes are TRBV2 and TRBJ2-5; 9 nucleotides agree with TRBD2. The germline V gene has CDR1 SNHLY and CDR2 FYNNEI. The trim removed 6 bases at V and 4 bases at J, leaving 12 bases unmatched. CDR3 size: 16 residues. The CDR3 nucleotides read TGTGCCAGCAGCTTCCACCTCGGACTAGCGTTAGAGACCCAGTACTTC. This sequence encodes CASSFHLGLALETQYF.

The chain employs TRBV6-2 or TRBV6-3 and TRBJ2-2; D gene unclear. This CDR3 spans 14 amino acids. V was clipped by 5 bases and J by 1 base, with 8 bases between them. CDR1 MNHEY and CDR2 SVGEGT come from the germline V gene. CDR3 sequence reads: CASSHRVNTGELFF. DNA of the CDR3: TGTGCCAGCAGTCACCGGGTGAACACCGGGGAGCTGTTTTTT.